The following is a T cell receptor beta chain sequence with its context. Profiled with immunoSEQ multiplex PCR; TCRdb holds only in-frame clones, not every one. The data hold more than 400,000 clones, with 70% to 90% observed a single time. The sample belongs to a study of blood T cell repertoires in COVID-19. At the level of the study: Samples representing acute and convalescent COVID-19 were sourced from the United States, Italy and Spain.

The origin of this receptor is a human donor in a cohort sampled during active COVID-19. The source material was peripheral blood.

Here the CDR3 reads CASSLPAEVDTQYF. CDR3 DNA: TGTGCCAGCAGCCTCCCGGCAGAGGTGGATACGCAGTATTTT. This chain joins TRBV7-2 and TRBJ2-3; D gene uncertain. The V gene's germline CDR1 is SGHTA and CDR2 FQGNSA. The V and J ends lost 5 bases and 6 bases respectively, with 15 bases between them. The CDR3 consists of 14 residues.